These 24 T cell receptor beta chains were sequenced from one sample in a study of cytomegalovirus exposure and HLA in healthy donors. Primers included in the PCR were 60 Vbeta and 13 Jbeta primers. Using immunoSEQ multiplex PCR, the repertoire was profiled, and TCRdb retains in-frame clones only, with some absent. The data hold over 90,000 clones, with 70% to 90% observed a single time. Sequencing was done on a sample of PBMCs. These receptors all stem from a man in his forties or fifties in good health and CMV-seronegative.

A few counts support this clone. The chain carries TRBV7-6 and TRBJ1-3; 7 bases are shared with TRBD1. The CDR3 is 16 residues long. V was clipped by 5 bases and J by 2 bases; unmatched bases: 9. Germline lookup yields CDR1 SGHVS and CDR2 FNYEAQ. The DNA of the CDR3 is TGTGCCAGCAGCCCCACACAGGGGCCGACTGGAAACACCATATATTTT. As protein: CASSPTQGPTGNTIYF.

This clone was seen once. V gene TRBV7-8 combines with J gene TRBJ1-5; D is uncertain. The V gene lost 1 base and the J gene lost 5 bases, with 6 bases spanning the gap. The CDR3 is made up of 13 amino acids. Germline CDR1 SGHVS, CDR2 FQNEAQ. The CDR3: CASSLVADQPQHF. DNA for the CDR3: TGTGCCAGCAGCTTAGTGGCGGATCAGCCCCAGCATTTT.

The V gene is TRBV19, the J gene TRBJ2-7; the match to TRBD2 covers 15 bases. CDR1 is LNHDA, CDR2 SQIVND, per germline (reference sequence). The CDR3 runs to 16 residues. Trimming removed 5 bases from V and 3 bases from J; junction bases left unmatched: 5. The CDR3 nucleotides are TGTGCCAGTAGTGGCCGGGGACTAGCGGGGGGCTACGAGCAGTACTTC. It encodes CASSGRGLAGGYEQYF.

The chain joins TRBV2 to TRBJ2-6; 8 bases are a match to TRBD1. The V gene end was trimmed by 7 bases and the J gene end by 4 bases; junction bases not matched to a gene: 9. This CDR3 region has 16 residues. From germline, CDR1 is SNHLY and CDR2 FYNNEI. In DNA form, the CDR3 reads TGTGCCAGCATCCGAGACAGGGGCGCGGGGGCCAACGTCCTGACTTTC. Residues: CASIRDRGAGANVLTF.

The chain uses TRBV6-1 and TRBJ2-3; D perhaps matches TRBD2 (5 bases). The CDR3 consists of 12 residues. Germline CDR1 MNHNS, CDR2 SASEGT. The V gene lost 5 bases and the J gene lost 5 bases, with 8 bases spanning the gap. CDR3 in DNA: TGTGCCAGCAGTCTAGAGGGAGATACGCAGTATTTT. Protein sequence: CASSLEGDTQYF.

The rearrangement joins TRBV30 to TRBJ1-1, with D tentatively TRBD1 (5 bases). Germline V CDR1 and CDR2: GTSNPN, SVGIG (reference sequence). Deletions cut 5 bases from V and 2 bases from J, with 15 bases between. This CDR3 region has 14 residues. The CDR3 is CAWGSKGANTEAFF. In nucleotides, the CDR3 is TGTGCCTGGGGCTCCAAAGGGGCCAACACTGAAGCTTTCTTT.

V gene TRBV5-1 combines with J gene TRBJ1-4; D possibly corresponds to TRBD1 (5 bases). The germline gives CDR1 SGHRS, CDR2 YFSETQ. The CDR3 sequence is 14 residues long. Between the trimmed V and J ends, which lost 7 bases and 5 bases, there was a span of 15 bases. This CDR3 reads CASRRGDDNEKLFF. CDR3 bases: TGCGCCAGCCGGCGGGGGGACGACAATGAAAAACTGTTTTTT. Filled out from reference TRBV5-1 and TRBJ1-4, the complete variable domain reads KAGVTQTPRYLIKTRGQQVTLSCSPISGHRSVSWYQQTPGQGLQFLFEYFSETQRNKGNFPGRFSGRQFSNSRSEMNVSTLELGDSALYLCASRRGDDNEKLFFGSGTQLSVL.

V gene TRBV9 combines with J gene TRBJ2-2, with D unclear. Trimming left V 1 base short and J 0 bases short, with 19 bases between. Germline V gene sequence: CDR1 SGDLS, CDR2 YYNGEE. The CDR3 covers 19 residues. The DNA of the CDR3 is TGTGCCAGCAGCGTAACGGTTGGCCAGCGCACCGCGAACACCGGGGAGCTGTTTTTT. Amino acid sequence: CASSVTVGQRTANTGELFF.

This clone was observed a handful of times. Compared with germline, one end of the junction differs, possibly owing to a read error. The J gene is TRBJ1-6, the V gene TRBV7-9; D remains unclear. CDR1 and CDR2 (germline): SEHNR, FQNEAQ (reference sequence). CDR3 size: 15 residues. The CDR3 coding sequence is TGTTCCAGCAGCCCCCGGGATACAGTAAATTCACCCCTCCACTTT. This codes for CSSSPRDTVNSPLHF.

The chain's CDR3 is CASSPRATISGNTIYF. CDR3 in DNA: TGTGCCAGCAGCCCGCGGGCCACCATCTCTGGAAACACCATATATTTT. The rearrangement uses TRBV27 and TRBJ1-3; D gene ambiguous. This CDR3 is built from 16 residues. The V end lost 6 bases, the J end lost 0 bases, and 15 bases lay between the germline ends. Germline V CDR1 and CDR2: MNHEY, SMNVEV (reference sequence).

In this sample, this clone turned up a few times. V gene TRBV7-8 combines with J gene TRBJ1-5; no definite D call. This CDR3 has 13 residues. The V and J ends lost 3 bases and 5 bases respectively, with 8 bases between them. The V gene's germline CDR1 is SGHVS and CDR2 FQNEAQ. CDR3 in amino acids: CASSFGPDQPQHF. The CDR3 DNA reads TGTGCCAGCAGCTTTGGGCCAGATCAGCCCCAGCATTTT.

The chain joins TRBV7-2 to TRBJ1-2; 8 positions agree with TRBD1. Trimming removed 1 base from V and 4 bases from J; junction bases left unmatched: 8. Looked up from germline, CDR1 is SGHTA and CDR2 is FQGNSA. The CDR3 is 16 residues long. This CDR3 is CASSLVLADRGYGYTF. CDR3 in DNA: TGTGCCAGCAGCTTAGTCCTGGCAGACAGGGGCTATGGCTACACCTTC. Filled out from reference TRBV7-2 and TRBJ1-2, the complete variable domain reads GAGVSQSPSNKVTEKGKDVELRCDPISGHTALYWYRQSLGQGLEFLIYFQGNSAPDKSGLPSDRFSAERTGGSVSTLTIQRTQQEDSAVYLCASSLVLADRGYGYTFGSGTRLTVV.

This chain uses TRBV9 with TRBJ2-7; no reliable D call. The germline gives CDR1 SGDLS, CDR2 YYNGEE. V was shortened by 0 bases and J by 3 bases, with 16 bases between the two germline ends. This CDR3 is 16 amino acids long. CDR3 nucleotide sequence: TGTGCCAGCAGCGTAGAGGCGAGGCCGCCCGTCTACGAGCAGTACTTC. Protein sequence: CASSVEARPPVYEQYF.

This clone was detected once. The V call is TRBV2, the J call TRBJ1-6; perhaps TRBD1 as D (5 bases). The CDR3 sequence is 13 residues long. V was trimmed by 7 bases and J by 7 bases, leaving 11 bases between them. Germline CDR1 is SNHLY and CDR2 is FYNNEI. CDR3 protein: CASKGQGNSPLHF. The CDR3 nucleotides are TGTGCCAGCAAAGGGCAGGGAAATTCACCCCTCCACTTT.

This chain links TRBV5-4 with TRBJ1-3; no clear D. CDR1 and CDR2 (germline): SGHNT, YYREEE (reference sequence). The CDR3 extends over 16 amino acids. V lost 0 bases, J lost 4 bases, and 14 bases lay in between. The CDR3 coding sequence is TGTGCCAGCAGCTTGGATGGCAGGCCCTACGGAAACACCATATATTTT. Residues: CASSLDGRPYGNTIYF.

The table lists this clone with a few counts. The CDR3 coding sequence is TGTGCCAGCAGCCGGACAGCCAACTACGAGCAGTACTTC. It codes for CASSRTANYEQYF. This chain joins TRBV2 and TRBJ2-7; a weak D match, TRBD1 (6 bases). Germline V gene sequence: CDR1 SNHLY, CDR2 FYNNEI. The CDR3 has 13 residues. V was shortened by 6 bases and J by 3 bases, with 12 bases between the two germline ends. Using reference TRBV2 and TRBJ2-7 for the parts outside the CDR3, the full variable domain is EPEVTQTPSHQVTQMGQEVILRCVPISNHLYFYWYRQILGQKVEFLVSFYNNEISEKSEIFDDQFSVERPDGSNFTLKIRSTKLEDSAMYFCASSRTANYEQYFGPGTRLTVT.

This chain connects TRBV4-1 to TRBJ1-2; unclear D gene. This CDR3 contains 14 residues. CDR1 MGHRA and CDR2 YSYEKL come from the germline V gene. V was shortened by 1 base and J by 10 bases, with 16 bases between the two germline ends. The CDR3 DNA follows: TGCGCCAGCAGCCAAGGAGGTGGTTTTGGGTACTACACCTTC. It translates to CASSQGGGFGYYTF.

CDR3 sequence: CASSPTTGVPDTQYF. CDR3 nucleotides: TGTGCCAGCTCACCGACCACAGGGGTCCCAGATACGCAGTATTTT. This chain connects TRBV18 to TRBJ2-3; TRBD1 matches at 7 bases. The V gene's germline CDR1 is KGHSH and CDR2 LQKENI. The CDR3 has 15 amino acids. Losses at the gene ends were 3 bases for V and 4 bases for J; bases not matched to a gene: 7.

The J gene is TRBJ1-2, the V gene TRBV14; TRBD1 matches 9 bases. The CDR3 runs 15 residues. Germline-derived CDR1 and CDR2 are SGHDN and FVKESK. V was pared by 4 bases and J by 6 bases, with 9 bases of the junction left unmatched. This CDR3 is CASSPLGTGYHGYTF. CDR3 coding DNA: TGTGCCAGCAGCCCCCTAGGGACAGGGTATCATGGCTACACCTTC.

The V call is TRBV19, the J call TRBJ2-2; 8 positions agree with TRBD2. The germline V gene encodes CDR1 LNHDA and CDR2 SQIVND (reference sequence). The CDR3 totals 16 residues. V shed 3 bases and J 4 bases; nucleotides not matched to a gene: 7. The CDR3 DNA is TGTGCCAGTAGTATGGCAATAGCGGGGTCCACCGGGGAGCTGTTTTTT. Its protein is CASSMAIAGSTGELFF.

The V call is TRBV5-1, the J call TRBJ1-1; the D is unclear. CDR3 length equals 14 residues. V lost 1 base, J lost 2 bases, and 9 bases lay in between. CDR1 is SGHRS, CDR2 YFSETQ, per germline. Here the CDR3 reads CASSLSGLNTEAFF. For the CDR3, the DNA is TGCGCCAGCAGCTTGAGCGGACTCAACACTGAAGCTTTCTTT. The full variable domain, with the rest looked up from reference TRBV5-1 and TRBJ1-1, is KAGVTQTPRYLIKTRGQQVTLSCSPISGHRSVSWYQQTPGQGLQFLFEYFSETQRNKGNFPGRFSGRQFSNSRSEMNVSTLELGDSALYLCASSLSGLNTEAFFGQGTRLTVV.

The table lists this clone with a few counts. The chain employs TRBV9 and TRBJ2-1; 7 bases are shared with TRBD2. The germline V gene encodes CDR1 SGDLS and CDR2 YYNGEE. There are 16 residues in the CDR3. With V trimmed by 3 bases and J by 2 bases, 8 bases remained unmatched. This chain's CDR3 is CASSEGMSGAYNEQFF. As DNA, the CDR3 is TGTGCCAGCAGCGAGGGTATGAGCGGGGCCTACAATGAGCAGTTCTTC.

This chain links TRBV21-1 with TRBJ2-5; the listed D gene, TRBD2, was not tested against the DNA. TRBV21-1 is a pseudogene locus. The CDR3 runs to 17 residues. The CDR3 is CASSKGGTSGGQETQYF. CDR3 bases: TGTGCCAGCAGCAAGGGCGGGACTAGCGGGGGGCAAGAGACCCAGTACTTC.

The chain uses TRBV7-3 and TRBJ2-5, with 12 nucleotides matching TRBD2. Germline assignment: CDR1 SGHTA and CDR2 FQGTGA. The CDR3 covers 17 residues. V shed 1 base and J 2 bases; nucleotides not matched to a gene: 5. The CDR3 nucleotides read TGTGCCAGCAGCTTAAACCCGGGGACTAGCGGGCAAGAGACCCAGTACTTC. Its protein product is CASSLNPGTSGQETQYF.